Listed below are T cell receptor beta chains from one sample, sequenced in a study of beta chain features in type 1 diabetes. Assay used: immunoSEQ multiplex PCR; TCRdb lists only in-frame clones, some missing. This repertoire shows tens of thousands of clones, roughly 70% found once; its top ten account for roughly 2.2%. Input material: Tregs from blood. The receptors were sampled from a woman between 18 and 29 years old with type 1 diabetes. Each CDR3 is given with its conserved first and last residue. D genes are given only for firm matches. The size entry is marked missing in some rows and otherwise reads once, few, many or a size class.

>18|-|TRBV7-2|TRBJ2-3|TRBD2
CASSYTRYSGGATDTQYF
TGTGCCAGCAGCTATACGAGATATAGCGGGGGGGCCACAGATACGCAGTATTTT
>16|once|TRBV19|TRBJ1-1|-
CASSRSRGTSFTEAFF
TGTGCCAGTAGTAGGTCGCGCGGGACGTCTTTCACTGAAGCTTTCTTT
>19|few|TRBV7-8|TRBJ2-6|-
CASSVRVYRTSPGANVLTF
TGTGCCAGCAGCGTCAGGGTATACAGGACGTCTCCCGGGGCCAACGTCCTGACTTTC
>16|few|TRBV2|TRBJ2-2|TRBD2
CASGLAGPGDTGELFF
TGTGCCAGCGGGCTAGCGGGGCCCGGGGACACCGGGGAGCTGTTTTTT
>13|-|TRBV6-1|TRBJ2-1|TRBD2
CASRRAGVNEQFF
TGTGCCAGCAGGAGAGCGGGAGTCAATGAGCAGTTCTTC
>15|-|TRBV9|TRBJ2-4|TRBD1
CASSPYRGAKNIQYF
TGTGCCAGCAGCCCCTACAGGGGAGCCAAAAACATTCAGTACTTC
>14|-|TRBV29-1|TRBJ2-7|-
CSVWTQRVPYEQYF
TGCAGCGTCTGGACTCAGCGGGTCCCCTACGAGCAGTACTTC
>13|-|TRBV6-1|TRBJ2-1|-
CASTGTSNRGQFF
TGTGCCAGCACTGGGACTTCAAACCGAGGTCAGTTCTTC
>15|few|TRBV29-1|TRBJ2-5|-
CSVNPLGLQGGTQYF
TGCAGCGTCAACCCGTTAGGGCTTCAAGGGGGGACCCAGTACTTC
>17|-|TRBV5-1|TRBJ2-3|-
CASSLAERAPPTDTQYF
TGCGCCAGCAGCTTGGCCGAGCGGGCGCCTCCCACAGATACGCAGTATTTT
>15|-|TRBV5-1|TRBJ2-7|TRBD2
CASSFISGAAYEQYF
TGCGCCAGCAGCTTCATCAGCGGGGCGGCCTACGAGCAGTACTTC
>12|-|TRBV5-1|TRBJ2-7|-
CASSLGGAEQYF
TGCGCCAGCAGCTTGGGTGGAGCCGAGCAGTACTTC
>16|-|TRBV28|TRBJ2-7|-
CASSLPPGSRGYEQYF
TGTGCCAGCAGTTTACCACCGGGGAGTCGGGGGTACGAGCAGTACTTC
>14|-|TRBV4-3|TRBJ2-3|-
CASSQLAGTDTQYF
TGCGCCAGCAGCCAGCTGGCCGGCACAGATACGCAGTATTTT
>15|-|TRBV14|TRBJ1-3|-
CASSQDRSPSNTIYF
TGTGCCAGCAGCCAAGACAGGTCACCCTCAAACACCATATATTTT
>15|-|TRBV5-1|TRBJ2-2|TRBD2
CASSTSGRDTGELSF
TGCGCCAGCAGTACTAGCGGGAGGGACACCGGGGAGCTGTCTTTT
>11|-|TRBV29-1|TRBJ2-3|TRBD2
CSVPRGRTQYF
TGCAGCGTTCCCCGCGGGAGGACGCAGTATTTT
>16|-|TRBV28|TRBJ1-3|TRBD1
CASRTPGQGAGNTIYF
TGTGCCAGCAGGACACCGGGACAGGGGGCTGGAAACACCATATATTTT
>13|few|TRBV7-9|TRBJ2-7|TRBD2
CASSLALAGVTLF
TGTGCCAGCAGCTTAGCGCTAGCGGGGGTCACCCTGTTC
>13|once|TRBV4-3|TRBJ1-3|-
CASSQDFPGSIYF
TGCGCCAGCAGCCAAGATTTCCCGGGTAGCATATATTTT
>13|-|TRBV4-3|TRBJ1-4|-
CASSQTGNEKLFF
TGCGCCAGCAGCCAGACGGGGAATGAAAAACTGTTTTTT
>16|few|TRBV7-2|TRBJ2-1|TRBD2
CASSSGLAGSYNEQFF
TGTGCCAGCAGCTCGGGACTAGCGGGCTCCTACAATGAGCAGTTCTTC
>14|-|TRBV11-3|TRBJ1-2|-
CASSLGNSNYGYTF
TGTGCCAGCAGCTTAGGCAACAGCAACTATGGCTACACCTTC
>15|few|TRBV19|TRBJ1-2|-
CASSPRSWALYGYTF
TGTGCCAGTAGTCCCCGATCCTGGGCGCTCTATGGCTACACCTTC
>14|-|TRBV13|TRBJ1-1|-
CASSGNGGWTEAFF
TGTGCCAGCAGCGGTAACGGGGGATGGACTGAAGCTTTCTTT
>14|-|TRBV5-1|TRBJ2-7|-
CASRRDSSSYEQYF
TGCGCCAGTCGTCGGGACTCCAGCTCCTACGAGCAGTACTTC
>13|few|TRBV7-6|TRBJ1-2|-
CASSPQTGNGYTF
TGTGCCAGCAGCCCTCAAACAGGGAATGGCTACACCTTC
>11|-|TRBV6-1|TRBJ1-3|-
CASASGNTIYF
TGTGCCAGCGCGTCTGGAAACACCATATATTTT